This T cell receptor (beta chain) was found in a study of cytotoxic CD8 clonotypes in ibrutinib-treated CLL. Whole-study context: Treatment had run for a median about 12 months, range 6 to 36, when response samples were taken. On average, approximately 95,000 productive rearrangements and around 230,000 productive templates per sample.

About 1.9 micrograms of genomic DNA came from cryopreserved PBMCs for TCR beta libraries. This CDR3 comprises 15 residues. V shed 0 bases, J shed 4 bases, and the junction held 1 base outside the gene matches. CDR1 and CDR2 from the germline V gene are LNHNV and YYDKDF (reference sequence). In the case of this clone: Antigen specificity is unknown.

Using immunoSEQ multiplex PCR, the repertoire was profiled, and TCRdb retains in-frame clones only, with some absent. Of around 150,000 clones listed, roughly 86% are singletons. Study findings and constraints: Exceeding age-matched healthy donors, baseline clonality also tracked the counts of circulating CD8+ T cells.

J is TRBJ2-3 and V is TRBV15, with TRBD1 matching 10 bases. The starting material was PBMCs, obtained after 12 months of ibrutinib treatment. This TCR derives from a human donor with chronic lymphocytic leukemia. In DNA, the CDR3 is TGTGCCACCAGCAGAGACGGACAGGGGGCAGATACGCAGTATTTT. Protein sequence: CATSRDGQGADTQYF. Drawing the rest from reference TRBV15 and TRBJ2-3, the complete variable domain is DAMVIQNPRYQVTQFGKPVTLSCSQTLNHNVMYWYQQKSSQAPKLLFHYYDKDFNNEADTPDNFQSRRPNTSFCFLDIRSPGLGDTAMYLCATSRDGQGADTQYFGPGTRLTVL.